This T cell receptor beta chain was identified during a study of OX40 agonist ivuxolimab in advanced cancers. Study details: Dose-escalation patients had hepatocellular carcinoma, melanoma, renal cell or head and neck cancer. Three patients, one with hepatocellular carcinoma and two with cutaneous melanoma, achieved partial responses.

Only in-frame clones appear in the TCRdb table, and some are missing; sequencing was by immunoSEQ multiplex PCR. This sample carries around 25,000 clones, 65% to 85% of them seen once, and the ten largest clones take around 15%. The CDR3 is 16 amino acids. V lost 3 bases to trimming and J lost 4 bases, with 19 bases between them. CDR1 SGHRS and CDR2 YFSETQ come from the germline V gene. With autoimmune disease history or systemic immunosuppression, patients were excluded. The chain couples TRBV5-1 to TRBJ1-1, with a possible D match to TRBD1 (6 bases). The sequence derives from an adult with an advanced solid tumor such as melanoma, head and neck, liver or kidney cancer. Sequences were derived from CD4+ or CD8+ T cells sorted from blood, sampled in a trial of the OX40 agonist ivuxolimab. CDR3 nucleotide sequence: TGCGCCAGCAGCTCTAGGTTAGGGGGAATGGTCACTGAAGCTTTCTTT. Translation gives CASSSRLGGMVTEAFF.